The clone carrying this TCR beta chain was counted between two and nine times. Its antigen is still unknown. V dropped 6 bases and J dropped 3 bases, with 20 bases sitting between them. This CDR3 has 16 amino acids. Germline lookup yields CDR1 SEHNR and CDR2 FQNEAQ (reference sequence). The data belong to a study of T cell repertoires in cytomegalovirus infection. Study-level background: Public signatures in TCR beta pointed to CMV infection and matching HLA type. Study conclusions and caveats: Within the response measured ex vivo, HLA-C-restricted CMV-specific TCR beta clonotypes were dominant. Summed frequency of public TCR beta families distinguished CMV carriers with the relevant HLA.

MiXCR, applied by TCRdb to the reads, yields one record per CDR3 protein. This table has 750,000 to 900,000 distinct CDR3 sequences, roughly 28% appearing once. The sequencing here drew on cultured CD8+ T cells from PBMCs, taken from culture after CMV antigen stimulation. This TCR derives from a human donor in good health (CMV status not recorded). Some clones in this sample may be carry-over from other donors' samples. J is TRBJ2-5 and V is TRBV7-9; the D call may be TRBD1 or TRBD2 (5 bases each). The CDR3 region is CASRGWGSREEETQYF. CDR3 nucleotide sequence: TGTGCCAGCAGGGGCTGGGGGTCGCGAGAGGAAGAGACCCAGTACTTC.